The rows below give T cell receptor beta chains drawn from one sample of a study of T cells expressing NK-cell markers. Reanalyzing the 5' RACE reads, TCRdb keeps one entry per CDR3 protein, without DNA. The sample includes hundreds of thousands of distinct CDR3 sequences. Sample: blood T cells: a sorted CD56 or NKG2C T cell subset, CD4+ or CD8+ T cells, or bulk PBMC T cells (not recorded which). These receptor sequences come from a man aged 18-75 years in good health. CDR3s include the opening cysteine and the closing phenylalanine or tryptophan.

J,V,CDR3
TRBJ2-7,TRBV18,CASRSGVGPYEQYF
TRBJ2-7,TRBV6-1,CASSDLGGFYEQYF
TRBJ2-5,TRBV18,CASSPQPLERETQYF
TRBJ2-3,TRBV20-1,CSAEDGGDGTDTQYF
TRBJ2-3,TRBV5-1,CASSFRGEGDTQYF
TRBJ1-1,TRBV10-3,CAISDRVESEAFF
TRBJ2-3,TRBV11-3,CASSPIAADTQYF
TRBJ2-4,TRBV5-1,CASSLGGQAVIQYF
TRBJ2-1,TRBV27,CASSLLYSGRPYNEQFF
TRBJ1-1,TRBV10-3,CAISDPAGTGGLSGTEAFF
TRBJ2-5,TRBV6-8,CASRKDRGPQETQYF
TRBJ1-5,TRBV6-1,CASSFLGGNQPQHF
TRBJ2-1,TRBV4-1,CASSQVDLLVYNEQFF
TRBJ2-5,TRBV3-1,CASSLGGGVKTQYF
TRBJ2-1,TRBV4-2,CASSLYETISSYNEQFF
TRBJ1-1,TRBV6-2/TRBV6-3,CASSYMRARSEAFF
TRBJ1-1,TRBV5-1,CASSPGPGQNTEAFF
TRBJ2-7,TRBV18,CASSPPKVFGYEQYF
TRBJ1-5,TRBV23-1,CASSQTRDSNQPQHF
TRBJ2-2,TRBV24-1,CATSRGSGTGELFF
TRBJ2-3,TRBV6-1,CASSQTSGGTQYF
TRBJ1-6,TRBV3-1,CASSRDEGVTNSPLHF
TRBJ1-2,TRBV29-1,CSVGTGGDLNGYTF
TRBJ1-2,TRBV9,CASSGGATANYGYTF
TRBJ1-5,TRBV5-6,CASSLGRGRPQHF
TRBJ2-3,TRBV2,CASSVVAGSTDTQYF
TRBJ2-7,TRBV29-1,CSVARQEPYYEQYF
TRBJ1-4,TRBV7-8,CASRTPGTGFIEKLFF
TRBJ2-7,TRBV7-2,CASSSRSSGVNEQYF